The rows below give T cell receptor beta chains drawn from one sample of a study of cytomegalovirus exposure and HLA in healthy donors. Clones were read by immunoSEQ multiplex PCR, and TCRdb kept only the in-frame ones, dropping some. The table lists 140,000 to 150,000 clones, about 8.9% of them singletons. What was sequenced was PBMCs. These receptors came from a man aged 45-60 years in good health and CMV-seronegative. CDR3s include the opening cysteine and the closing phenylalanine or tryptophan. A D gene is named only where the DNA matches it firmly. Not all rows give a size; the values are once, few, many and, for expanded clones, a class.

V gene: TRBV5-4; D gene: TRBD1; J gene: TRBJ2-1; clone size: few; CDR3 DNA: TGTGCCAGCACCGCCTTGACAGGGAGCTCCTACAATGAGCAGTTCTTC; CDR3 protein: CASTALTGSSYNEQFF
V gene: TRBV30; D gene: .; J gene: TRBJ2-5; clone size: .; CDR3 DNA: TGTGCCTGGAGTGTTTCTAGCGTGCGAGGGACCCAGTACTTC; CDR3 protein: CAWSVSSVRGTQYF
V gene: TRBV6-5; D gene: .; J gene: TRBJ1-1; clone size: few; CDR3 DNA: TGTGCCAGCAGTTGGGGCCAGGGGCGACGGACTGAAGCTTTCTTT; CDR3 protein: CASSWGQGRRTEAFF
V gene: TRBV13; D gene: .; J gene: TRBJ2-3; clone size: .; CDR3 DNA: TGTGCCAGCAGTCAGGACCGGACTCCGAAGGATTTT; CDR3 protein: CASSQDRTPKDF
V gene: TRBV7-7; D gene: TRBD1; J gene: TRBJ2-5; clone size: .; CDR3 DNA: TGTGCTAGCAGCACAGACAGGGAAAAGACCCAGTACTTC; CDR3 protein: CASSTDREKTQYF
V gene: TRBV7-3; D gene: TRBD1; J gene: TRBJ1-1; clone size: .; CDR3 DNA: TGTGCCAGCAGTTTGACAGGGGGTCGCACTGAAGCTTTCTTT; CDR3 protein: CASSLTGGRTEAFF
V gene: TRBV28; D gene: .; J gene: TRBJ1-2; clone size: few; CDR3 DNA: TGTGTCGCAGGGGTAAACTATGGCTACACCTTC; CDR3 protein: CVAGVNYGYTF
V gene: TRBV29-1; D gene: .; J gene: TRBJ1-1; clone size: few; CDR3 DNA: TGCAGCGTTGACAGGAGAGGGTCTGAAGCTTTCTTT; CDR3 protein: CSVDRRGSEAFF
V gene: TRBV19; D gene: TRBD2; J gene: TRBJ2-1; clone size: .; CDR3 DNA: TGTGCCAGTAGAAAAGTCCCTAGCGGCAACCACAATGAGCAGTTCTTC; CDR3 protein: CASRKVPSGNHNEQFF
V gene: TRBV6-4; D gene: TRBD2; J gene: TRBJ2-1; clone size: .; CDR3 DNA: TGTGCCAGCAGCCATACTAGCGGGAGCATCAATGAGCAGTTCTTC; CDR3 protein: CASSHTSGSINEQFF
V gene: TRBV5-1; D gene: TRBD2; J gene: TRBJ2-5; clone size: .; CDR3 DNA: TGCGCCAGCAGCCCTAGCGGGGCAACGGAGACCCAGTACTTC; CDR3 protein: CASSPSGATETQYF
V gene: TRBV7-9; D gene: TRBD1; J gene: TRBJ2-7; clone size: .; CDR3 DNA: TGTGCCAGCAGCTTGGACAGGGGTGCGTACGAGCAGTACTTC; CDR3 protein: CASSLDRGAYEQYF
V gene: TRBV5-4; D gene: .; J gene: TRBJ1-2; clone size: few; CDR3 DNA: TGTGCCAGCAGCGGCGGCGTGGACTTATCACACGGCTACACCTTC; CDR3 protein: CASSGGVDLSHGYTF
V gene: TRBV5-6; D gene: TRBD1; J gene: TRBJ1-5; clone size: few; CDR3 DNA: TGTGCCAGCTTCACATCGACAGGGGGCGATACTCATCAGCCCCAGAATTTT; CDR3 protein: CASFTSTGGDTHQPQNF
V gene: TRBV5-6; D gene: .; J gene: TRBJ1-1; clone size: few; CDR3 DNA: TGTGCCAGTGCACTGGGGGGTACGGCTTTCTTT; CDR3 protein: CASALGGTAFF
V gene: TRBV2; D gene: .; J gene: TRBJ1-6; clone size: .; CDR3 DNA: TGTGCCAGCAGTGACCGGGGGGATAATTCACCCCTCCACTTT; CDR3 protein: CASSDRGDNSPLHF
V gene: TRBV28; D gene: .; J gene: TRBJ2-2; clone size: .; CDR3 DNA: TGTGCCAGCCTGGTTGGCGGATTGAACACCGGGGAGCTGTTTTTT; CDR3 protein: CASLVGGLNTGELFF
V gene: TRBV19; D gene: .; J gene: TRBJ2-1; clone size: .; CDR3 DNA: TGTGCCAGTAGTATTCTACTATACAATGAGCAGTTCTTC; CDR3 protein: CASSILLYNEQFF
V gene: TRBV2; D gene: .; J gene: TRBJ2-1; clone size: few; CDR3 DNA: TGTGCCAGCAGAAGAGTGGAGCAGTTCTTC; CDR3 protein: CASRRVEQFF
V gene: TRBV28; D gene: .; J gene: TRBJ2-7; clone size: few; CDR3 DNA: TGTGCCAGCAGTCCCCATACTAGTGGGGTATCCTACGAGCAGTACTTC; CDR3 protein: CASSPHTSGVSYEQYF
V gene: TRBV19; D gene: .; J gene: TRBJ1-1; clone size: .; CDR3 DNA: TGTGCCAGTAGTATTGCGGGACCTGAGGCTTTCTTT; CDR3 protein: CASSIAGPEAFF
V gene: TRBV29-1; D gene: .; J gene: TRBJ2-7; clone size: few; CDR3 DNA: TGCAGCGTTGGAAAGAGGAGCAGCTACGAGCAGTACTTC; CDR3 protein: CSVGKRSSYEQYF
V gene: TRBV7-8; D gene: .; J gene: TRBJ2-1; clone size: few; CDR3 DNA: TGTGCCAGCAGCTTAGGACAGGTTATTCGCGGGGGAGCTTACAATGAGCAGTTCTTC; CDR3 protein: CASSLGQVIRGGAYNEQFF
V gene: TRBV6-5; D gene: TRBD1; J gene: TRBJ1-4; clone size: few; CDR3 DNA: TGTGCCAGCAGTTACTCGACAGGGGGCGCCGATGAAAAACTGTTTTTT; CDR3 protein: CASSYSTGGADEKLFF
V gene: TRBV6-5; D gene: .; J gene: TRBJ2-3; clone size: .; CDR3 DNA: TGTGCCAGCAGTTGGGGGGACTCAATTAGCACAGATACGCAGTATTTT; CDR3 protein: CASSWGDSISTDTQYF
V gene: TRBV9; D gene: TRBD2; J gene: TRBJ2-5; clone size: .; CDR3 DNA: TGTGCCAGCAGCCCTTGGAGCGGGGGGAAGGGAGAGACCCAGTACTTC; CDR3 protein: CASSPWSGGKGETQYF